The 21 T cell receptor beta chains below come from one sample, sequenced in a study of spatial heterogeneity in lung cancer. Specified time point: blood at routine non-recurrence follow-up after resection. No cells were sorted before sequencing. The whole RNA sequenced was extracted from tumor, nontumor lung or frozen PBMC. MiXCR was run by TCRdb on the 5' RACE reads, yielding one entry per CDR3 protein. The repertoire has about 120,000 distinct CDR3 sequences, 12% of them found once; the top ten carry 16%. Sequencing used PBMCs, obtained at follow-up. The source is a male donor with early-stage non-small cell lung cancer.

This clonotype has only a few counts. The chain carries TRBV12-3 or TRBV12-4 and TRBJ1-6, with TRBD1 matching 7 bases. V was clipped by 6 bases and J by 6 bases; unmatched bases: 11. This CDR3 is built from 16 residues. CDR3 in DNA: TGTGCCAGCAGCCTACAGGGGAGGCTGCCTAATTCACCCCTCCACTTT. Its translation: CASSLQGRLPNSPLHF.

The table lists this clonotype with a few counts. The genes are TRBV10-3 and TRBJ2-2; tentatively, D is TRBD2 (5 bases). Trimming stripped 6 bases from V and 0 bases from J, with 8 bases between. This CDR3 has 14 residues. The germline gives CDR1 ENHRY, CDR2 SYGVKD. DNA of the CDR3: TGTGCCATCAGGGGAGAGACGAACACCGGGGAGCTGTTTTTT. This translates into CAIRGETNTGELFF.

This clonotype has just a few counts. The V and J genes are TRBV20-1 and TRBJ2-1; possible D gene TRBD2, 5 bases. CDR1 DFQATT and CDR2 SNEGSKA come from the germline V gene (reference sequence). V gave up 5 bases and J gave up 1 base, with 15 bases separating them. CDR3 length equals 15 residues. For the CDR3, the DNA is TGCAGTGCTGGCCGACTTCGCGGGTCCTACAATGAGCAGTTCTTC. Its translation is CSAGRLRGSYNEQFF.

This clonotype was counted between two and nine times. V gene TRBV4-3 combines with J gene TRBJ1-6, with D unresolved. Germline assignment: CDR1 LGHNA and CDR2 YSLEER. There are 19 residues in the CDR3. Trimming took off 0 bases at V and 7 bases at J, with 22 bases between the two ends. The CDR3 loop reads CASSQEYVAFRMRNSPLHF. CDR3 coding DNA: TGCGCCAGCAGCCAAGAGTACGTAGCGTTCCGAATGAGGAATTCACCCCTCCACTTT.

The V gene is TRBV6-5, the J gene TRBJ2-1, with 7 bases that match TRBD2. Germline loops: CDR1 MNHEY, CDR2 SVGAGI. The length of the CDR3 is 14 residues. V was clipped by 5 bases and J by 6 bases; unmatched bases: 7. The CDR3 nucleotides are TGTGCCAGCAGTCCTGGCGGGGGTTCCAATGAGCAGTTCTTC. It yields the protein CASSPGGGSNEQFF.

This clonotype was seen many times. The chain carries TRBV25-1 and TRBJ1-2; the D is unclear. Looked up from germline, CDR1 is MGHDK and CDR2 is SYGVNS. Trimming removed 7 bases at V and 2 bases at J, with 5 bases between. The CDR3 is 11 amino acids. Written as DNA, the CDR3 is TGTGCCAGCATAAGCAACTATGGCTACACCTTC. This encodes CASISNYGYTF.

This clonotype was seen a handful of times. The V call is TRBV2, the J call TRBJ1-2, with D unclear. The length of the CDR3 is 14 residues. V was pared by 0 bases and J by 2 bases, with 7 bases between. The germline V gene encodes CDR1 SNHLY and CDR2 FYNNEI. The CDR3 DNA is TGTGCCAGCAGTGAAGCGCACACCAACTATGGCTACACCTTC. Protein: CASSEAHTNYGYTF.

This clonotype appeared a few times. The chain couples TRBV3-1 to TRBJ2-3; D is undetermined. Germline V gene sequence: CDR1 LGHDT, CDR2 YNNKEL (reference sequence). There are 14 residues in the CDR3. The V and J ends lost 1 base and 8 bases respectively, with 13 bases between them. The CDR3 DNA reads as TGTGCCAGCAGCCAAGGGGTGGCCCTTGGTACGCAGTATTTT. The encoded protein is CASSQGVALGTQYF.

This clonotype was seen a handful of times. V is TRBV25-1 and J is TRBJ2-5; D not resolved. V was cut by 1 base and J by 2 bases, with 5 bases left in between. CDR1 is MGHDK, CDR2 SYGVNS, per germline. This CDR3 is built from 13 residues. The chain's CDR3 is CASSESWQETQYF. The CDR3 region has the DNA TGTGCCAGCAGTGAATCCTGGCAAGAGACCCAGTACTTC.

Many counts were recorded for this clonotype. The chain uses TRBV29-1 and TRBJ1-1; tentative D call: TRBD1 (6 bases). The CDR3 runs 12 residues. CDR1 SQVTM and CDR2 ANQGSEA come from the germline V gene. V lost 3 bases, J lost 2 bases, and 7 bases lay in between. The CDR3 is CSVEGGNTEAFF. As DNA, the CDR3 is TGCAGCGTTGAGGGGGGCAACACTGAAGCTTTCTTT.

This clonotype was counted at least ten times. The V and J genes are TRBV5-1 and TRBJ2-7, with 10 bases matching TRBD1. The CDR3 has 13 residues. Losses at the gene ends were 0 bases for V and 6 bases for J; bases not matched to a gene: 0. CDR1 and CDR2 (germline): SGHRS, YFSETQ. The CDR3 here is CASSLGDRGEQYF. In DNA form, the CDR3 reads TGCGCCAGCAGCTTGGGGGACAGGGGCGAGCAGTACTTC.

This chain connects TRBV27 to TRBJ1-1; tentatively, D is TRBD1 (5 bases). This CDR3 has 13 amino acids. The germline V and J ends were trimmed by 3 bases and 6 bases, with 11 bases remaining between them. The germline V gene encodes CDR1 MNHEY and CDR2 SMNVEV (reference sequence). The CDR3, as DNA: TGTGCCAGCAGTTTTGAGTCGGGGGCTGAAGCTTTCTTT. Translated: CASSFESGAEAFF.

This clonotype was counted ten times or more. This sequence joins TRBV7-2 and TRBJ1-5; D ambiguous. V shed 5 bases and J shed 1 base, with 15 bases lying between them. This CDR3 is 16 amino acids long. Germline-derived CDR1 and CDR2 are SGHTA and FQGNSA. CDR3 sequence (DNA): TGTGCCAGCAGCAAACGGTCGGACGGGAGCAATCAGCCCCAGCATTTT. Translated: CASSKRSDGSNQPQHF.

The V gene is TRBV6-1, the J gene TRBJ2-3, with 7 positions matching TRBD2. The CDR3 extends over 16 amino acids. CDR1 and CDR2 (germline): MNHNS, SASEGT. V lost 3 bases to trimming and J lost 0 bases; unmatched junction nucleotides: 6. CDR3 nucleotide sequence: TGTGCCAGCAGTGAGCTTAGCGGGTTTAGCACAGATACGCAGTATTTT. Its translation: CASSELSGFSTDTQYF.

The chain is built from TRBV7-2 and TRBJ2-4, with D hard to call. Germline V gene lookup returns CDR1 SGHTA and CDR2 FQGNSA. Deletions cut 2 bases from V and 0 bases from J, with 2 bases between. The CDR3 runs to 13 residues. The CDR3 DNA is TGTGCCAGCAGCTTAATAGCCAAAAACATTCAGTACTTC. Protein product: CASSLIAKNIQYF. The full variable domain, rest sourced from reference TRBV7-2 and TRBJ2-4, is GAGVSQSPSNKVTEKGKDVELRCDPISGHTALYWYRQSLGQGLEFLIYFQGNSAPDKSGLPSDRFSAERTGGSVSTLTIQRTQQEDSAVYLCASSLIAKNIQYFGAGTRLSVL.

This chain joins TRBV9 and TRBJ2-7; D gene uncertain. CDR1 SGDLS and CDR2 YYNGEE come from the germline V gene. V lost 4 bases, J lost 2 bases, and 16 bases lay in between. The CDR3 spans 15 residues. The CDR3 protein is CASSLSVGPTYEQYF. The CDR3 DNA reads as TGTGCCAGCAGCCTCTCCGTAGGACCAACCTACGAGCAGTACTTC.

This clonotype showed up many times. The chain couples TRBV4-2 to TRBJ1-3, with 7 bases identical to TRBD1. From germline, CDR1 is LGHNA and CDR2 YNFKEQ. The CDR3 runs 15 residues. The junction had 5 bases not matched to a gene; V was cut back by 4 bases and J by 2 bases. The CDR3 coding sequence is TGTGCCAGCAGCCCAGGGACAGTTACTGGAAACACCATATATTTT. Encoded protein: CASSPGTVTGNTIYF.

The V gene is TRBV9, the J gene TRBJ2-3; TRBD1 is a possible D gene (5 bases). The CDR3 runs 16 residues. Per germline, CDR1 SGDLS and CDR2 YYNGEE. Deletions cut 1 base from V and 5 bases from J, with 17 bases between. The CDR3 is CASSVSPGSQGDTQYF. The CDR3 nucleotides are TGTGCCAGCAGCGTATCTCCTGGGTCCCAGGGAGATACGCAGTATTTT.

The sample holds many counts of this clonotype. V gene TRBV29-1 combines with J gene TRBJ1-1; no clear D gene. Trimming took 4 bases from V and 1 from J, leaving 10 bases between them. The CDR3 runs 13 residues. Looked up from germline, CDR1 is SQVTM and CDR2 is ANQGSEA. The CDR3 nucleotides read TGCAGCGTTGGAGCTCTCGCGAACACTGAAGCTTTCTTT. Amino acids: CSVGALANTEAFF.

In this sample, this clonotype turned up a few times. This chain connects TRBV5-4 to TRBJ1-4; the D is unclear. V lost 5 bases and J lost 0, with 14 bases in between. The CDR3 consists of 16 residues. Germline V gene lookup returns CDR1 SGHNT and CDR2 YYREEE (reference sequence). CDR3 nucleotides: TGTGCCAGCAGTCTGACCCCAGGCACAACTAATGAAAAACTGTTTTTT. Translating gives CASSLTPGTTNEKLFF.

This clonotype was picked up a small number of times. This chain connects TRBV12-3 or TRBV12-4 to TRBJ1-5; TRBD1 agrees at 9 bases. This CDR3 is built from 14 residues. J lost 7 bases, V lost 8 bases, and 9 bases had no gene match. CDR3 region: CASRRTGALQPQHF. As DNA, the CDR3 is TGTGCCAGCCGTCGGACAGGGGCTCTCCAGCCCCAGCATTTT.